The 16 T cell receptor beta chains below all came from one sample that was sequenced in a study of cytomegalovirus exposure and HLA in healthy donors. The PCR had 60 Vbeta and 13 Jbeta primers. Generated by immunoSEQ multiplex PCR, the TCRdb table keeps only in-frame clones and is missing some. The data hold about 260,000 clones, with roughly 70% observed a single time. Material: PBMCs. These TCRs come from a female donor in good health and CMV-seronegative.

This clone appeared a few times. The rearrangement uses TRBV7-9 and TRBJ2-7; D may be TRBD2 (6 bases). The germline CDR1 and CDR2 sequences are SEHNR and FQNEAQ (reference sequence). Trimming cost V 1 base and J 5 bases, with 15 bases left between them. The CDR3 has 15 residues. Written as DNA, the CDR3 is TGTGCCAGCAGCTTAGGGAGGGGCCAAGGGGACGAGCAGTACTTC. Translating it yields CASSLGRGQGDEQYF.

A note on this clone: Different DNA sequences within this sample yield the same CDR3. The rearrangement links TRBV5-1 to TRBJ1-3; D may be TRBD1 (6 bases). The germline V gene encodes CDR1 SGHRS and CDR2 YFSETQ. V lost 0 bases and J lost 2, with 6 bases in between. This CDR3 contains 14 residues. The CDR3 DNA reads TGCGCCAGCAGCTTGGGACAGGCTGGAAACACCATATATTTT. Translating gives CASSLGQAGNTIYF. Together with reference TRBV5-1 and TRBJ1-3, the CDR3 gives the full variable domain: KAGVTQTPRYLIKTRGQQVTLSCSPISGHRSVSWYQQTPGQGLQFLFEYFSETQRNKGNFPGRFSGRQFSNSRSEMNVSTLELGDSALYLCASSLGQAGNTIYFGEGSWLTVV.

This chain links TRBV15 with TRBJ1-5; tentatively, D is TRBD1 (5 bases). Germline values: CDR1 LNHNV, CDR2 YYDKDF (reference sequence). With 3 bases removed from V and 0 bases from J, the gap between germline ends came to 24 bases. The CDR3 length is 20 residues. This CDR3 reads CATSSRGSLSIGISNQPQHF. As DNA, the CDR3 is TGTGCCACCAGCAGTAGGGGCTCGTTAAGCATCGGTATTAGCAATCAGCCCCAGCATTTT.

The V call is TRBV27, the J call TRBJ1-1; no clear D gene. V was cut by 5 bases and J by 8 bases, with 12 bases left in between. The CDR3 is 12 residues long. The V gene's germline CDR1 is MNHEY and CDR2 SMNVEV (reference sequence). The CDR3 DNA reads TGTGCCAGCAGTGAGCGGGGTAGAGAAGCTTTCTTT. Protein sequence: CASSERGREAFF.

This clone was found a few times. The rearrangement uses TRBV4-1 and TRBJ2-1, with 8 bases aligning to TRBD1. Germline lookup yields CDR1 MGHRA and CDR2 YSYEKL. The V and J ends lost 4 bases and 2 bases, in that order; junction bases with no gene match: 4. This CDR3 has 15 amino acids. CDR3 loop: CASSLDRGPYNEQFF. In DNA form, the CDR3 reads TGCGCCAGCAGCCTTGACAGGGGTCCCTACAATGAGCAGTTCTTC.

V gene TRBV6-5 combines with J gene TRBJ2-7, with 11 nucleotides matching TRBD1. The CDR3 consists of 14 residues. With V trimmed by 4 bases and J by 3 bases, 2 bases remained unmatched. Germline values: CDR1 MNHEY, CDR2 SVGAGI. This chain's CDR3 is CASSFGTGGYEQYF. The CDR3 nucleotides read TGTGCCAGCAGTTTCGGGACAGGGGGCTACGAGCAGTACTTC.

The chain is built from TRBV5-1 and TRBJ1-2; no firm D call. Germline loops: CDR1 SGHRS, CDR2 YFSETQ. V gave up 4 bases and J gave up 4 bases, with 14 bases separating them. This CDR3 comprises 14 residues. The CDR3 reads CASSVDWGGYGYTF. CDR3 in DNA: TGCGCCAGCAGCGTGGATTGGGGAGGCTATGGCTACACCTTC.

This clone was picked up one time. The CDR3 DNA reads TGTGCCAGCAGCTTGGACAGGGCGGTCACTGAAGCTTTCTTT. Translated, it gives CASSLDRAVTEAFF. The V and J genes are TRBV5-4 and TRBJ1-1; D is possibly TRBD1 (6 bases). The germline gives CDR1 SGHNT, CDR2 YYREEE (reference sequence). V was clipped by 0 bases and J by 4 bases, with 10 bases between them. The CDR3 is 14 residues long.

This chain connects TRBV19 to TRBJ2-7; 13 nucleotides agree with TRBD2. V lost 3 bases, J lost 2 bases, and 4 bases stayed unmatched. From germline, CDR1 is LNHDA and CDR2 SQIVND (reference sequence). The CDR3 loop spans 16 amino acids. For the CDR3, the DNA is TGTGCCAGTAGTATTGGACTAGCGGGGGATACCTACGAGCAGTACTTC. This translates into CASSIGLAGDTYEQYF.

The chain joins TRBV5-1 to TRBJ2-5, with TRBD1 identical over 10 bases. The J call may be faulty, since TRBJ2-7 better matches the DNA end. The CDR3 is 14 amino acids. Germline V CDR1 and CDR2: SGHRS, YFSETQ. The CDR3 DNA follows: TGCGCCAGCAGTTTAACGGGACAGGGGTACGAGCAGTACTTC. Its protein product is CASSLTGQGYEQYF.

J is TRBJ2-7 and V is TRBV5-4, with 7 bases that match TRBD1. This CDR3 has 16 amino acids. The V gene's germline CDR1 is SGHNT and CDR2 YYREEE (reference sequence). V was pared by 4 bases and J by 1 base, with 11 bases of the junction left unmatched. CDR3 region: CASSPLSTGSSYEQYF. CDR3 sequence (DNA): TGTGCCAGCAGCCCCCTATCGACAGGGTCGTCCTACGAGCAGTACTTC.

This clone was seen once. V and J are TRBV30 and TRBJ2-5; possible D gene TRBD2, 6 bases. The germline V gene has CDR1 GTSNPN and CDR2 SVGIG (reference sequence). This CDR3 is built from 12 residues. V lost 2 bases and J lost 11, with 15 bases in between. CDR3 sequence (DNA): TGTGCCTGGAGTCGGGGGTCTGGGGAGCAGTACTTC. Translating it yields CAWSRGSGEQYF.

This clone appeared once. The rearrangement joins TRBV7-8 to TRBJ2-7; no definite D call. The CDR3 length is 16 residues. CDR1 and CDR2 from the germline V gene are SGHVS and FQNEAQ. Trimming removed 3 bases from V and 3 bases from J, with 18 bases in between. CDR3 region: CASSFRSQIGVYEQYF. The CDR3 DNA reads TGTGCCAGCAGCTTCCGGTCGCAAATCGGAGTCTACGAGCAGTACTTC.

The V and J genes are TRBV6-1 and TRBJ1-6; 8 nucleotides match TRBD1. The CDR3 has 15 residues. Unmatched junction bases numbered 8, after V lost 6 bases and J lost 7 bases. CDR1 and CDR2 from the germline V gene are MNHNS and SASEGT. In nucleotides, the CDR3 is TGTGCCAGCAGCCACCGGGACAGGAGAAATTCACCCCTCCACTTT. Amino acid sequence: CASSHRDRRNSPLHF.

This clone was counted at least ten times. This CDR3 reads CASSPRTAENYGYTF. CDR3 bases: TGTGCCAGCAGCCCCCGGACAGCCGAAAACTATGGCTACACCTTC. The chain joins TRBV7-9 to TRBJ1-2; D perhaps matches TRBD1 (6 bases). Between the trimmed V and J ends, which lost 5 bases and 2 bases, there was a span of 15 bases. The CDR3 length is 15 residues. Germline V CDR1 and CDR2: SEHNR, FQNEAQ (reference sequence).

The rearrangement joins TRBV9 to TRBJ1-4; D uncertain. The CDR3 runs 14 residues. Trimming removed 0 bases from V and 3 bases from J, with 6 bases in between. The germline V gene encodes CDR1 SGDLS and CDR2 YYNGEE. CDR3 bases: TGTGCCAGCAGCGTAGACGGGGCTAATGAAAAACTGTTTTTT. Translation: CASSVDGANEKLFF.